Shown below are 29 T cell receptor beta chains from a single sample sequenced in a study of blood T cell repertoires in COVID-19. This table comes from immunoSEQ multiplex PCR, and its TCRdb copy is limited to in-frame clones, with some not included. Of 150,000 or so clones listed, roughly 90% were seen once; the top ten hold roughly a sixth. The sequenced sample was peripheral blood. These receptor sequences come from a man aged 60 to 75 with active or convalescent COVID-19.

Only one count was recorded for this clone. The chain joins TRBV6-5 to TRBJ2-1; 12 bases fit TRBD2. CDR3 length: 14 amino acids. CDR1 is MNHEY and CDR2 is SVGAGI in the germline V gene. V gave up 7 bases and J gave up 9 bases; unmatched junction bases: 7. The CDR3 loop is CASTNLAGGGEQFF. The CDR3 DNA reads TGTGCCAGCACCAACCTAGCGGGAGGGGGTGAGCAGTTCTTC.

J is TRBJ1-2 and V is TRBV10-3, with D perhaps TRBD1 (5 bases). Germline V lookup: CDR1 ENHRY, CDR2 SYGVKD. Trimming shortened V by 4 bases and J by 0 bases, and 9 bases separated the two germline ends. CDR3 length: 14 residues. The CDR3, as DNA: TGTGCCATCAGTGGTGGGACTGCTAACTATGGCTACACCTTC. Protein: CAISGGTANYGYTF.

The DNA for the CDR3 is TGTGCCAGCTCACCACTGAATACAGGGGGCGGCACAGATACGCAGTATTTT. This translates into CASSPLNTGGGTDTQYF. V is TRBV18 and J is TRBJ2-3, with 9 bases lining up with TRBD1. CDR3 length: 17 amino acids. J gave up 1 base and V 1 base, and 6 bases lay outside the gene matches. Germline assignment: CDR1 KGHSH and CDR2 LQKENI.

The J gene is TRBJ2-7, the V gene TRBV7-2, with TRBD1 as a possible D gene (6 bases). CDR1 and CDR2 from the germline V gene are SGHTA and FQGNSA. This CDR3 has 15 amino acids. Between the trimmed V and J ends, which lost 5 bases and 1 base, there was a span of 15 bases. The CDR3 reads CASSTRRTDSYEQYF. CDR3 coding DNA: TGTGCCAGCAGCACCAGGCGGACAGATTCCTACGAGCAGTACTTC.

V usage is TRBV21-1 and J usage is TRBJ1-5; the D call in the table, TRBD1, was not verified against the DNA. TRBV21-1 counts as a pseudogene. This CDR3 is built from 14 residues. The CDR3 here is CASSRIAPGQPQHF. DNA for the CDR3: TGTGCCAGCAGCAGAATCGCCCCAGGTCAGCCCCAGCATTTT.

The V and J genes are TRBV6-5 and TRBJ2-5; a possible D gene is TRBD2 (6 bases). V was trimmed by 6 bases and J by 5 bases, leaving 16 bases between them. CDR3 size: 14 residues. CDR1 and CDR2 (germline): MNHEY, SVGAGI. The CDR3 spells CASSPQGGVETQYF. CDR3 sequence (DNA): TGTGCCAGCAGCCCGCAGGGAGGAGTGGAGACCCAGTACTTC.

V usage is TRBV27 and J usage is TRBJ1-3; D ambiguous. The CDR3 is made up of 17 amino acids. The V gene lost 3 bases and the J gene lost 0 bases, with 15 bases spanning the gap. CDR1 is MNHEY and CDR2 is SMNVEV in the germline V gene (reference sequence). The CDR3 sequence is CASSLWAPGYSGNTIYF. The CDR3 nucleotides are TGTGCCAGCAGTTTGTGGGCCCCGGGGTACTCTGGAAACACCATATATTTT.

The chain couples TRBV19 to TRBJ1-1; 7 nucleotides match TRBD1. Germline CDR1 is LNHDA and CDR2 is SQIVND (reference sequence). CDR3 length equals 15 residues. The V segment lost 5 bases and the J segment 1 base; nucleotides outside the gene matches: 7. The DNA for the CDR3 is TGTGCCAGTAGTCAACGGACAGGTTGGAACACTGAAGCTTTCTTT. Protein: CASSQRTGWNTEAFF.

The sample holds one count of this clone. In nucleotides, the CDR3 is TGTGCCAGCTCACCAAGTGAAGGGGTAGGGAATTCACCCCTCCACTTT. This encodes CASSPSEGVGNSPLHF. The V call is TRBV18, the J call TRBJ1-6; the D gene is possibly TRBD1 (5 bases). V lost 2 bases to trimming and J lost 7 bases, with 15 bases between them. Germline values: CDR1 KGHSH, CDR2 LQKENI. The CDR3 is made up of 16 amino acids.

This clone was recorded once. The V call is TRBV29-1, the J call TRBJ2-1, with D tentatively TRBD1 (6 bases). This CDR3 has 14 residues. The V and J ends lost 6 bases and 3 bases respectively, with 15 bases between them. CDR1 is SQVTM, CDR2 ANQGSEA, per germline. The DNA of the CDR3 is TGCAGCGTCAGGGGCAGGGGCTTCTACAATGAGCAGTTCTTC. Translation gives CSVRGRGFYNEQFF.

This chain links TRBV7-2 with TRBJ1-5; weak D call: TRBD1 (6 bases). Trimming cost V 5 bases and J 2 bases, with 13 bases left between them. Per germline, CDR1 SGHTA and CDR2 FQGNSA. CDR3 size: 15 residues. CDR3 residues: CASSVGGGGNQPQHF. CDR3 sequence (DNA): TGTGCCAGCAGCGTAGGAGGGGGTGGCAATCAGCCCCAGCATTTT.

The chain employs TRBV30 and TRBJ1-1; D remains ambiguous. The CDR3 contains 12 residues. Trimming removed 2 bases at V and 6 bases at J, with 10 bases between. CDR1 is GTSNPN, CDR2 SVGIG, per germline (reference sequence). CDR3 coding DNA: TGTGCCTGGAGTCCGGGGTTATCTGAAGCTTTCTTT. Translated, it gives CAWSPGLSEAFF.

This sequence joins TRBV3-1 (or the pseudogene TRBV3-2) and TRBJ1-4; 11 nucleotides match TRBD1. This CDR3 comprises 14 residues. The ends lost 3 bases at V and 7 bases at J; junction bases unmatched: 1. The germline CDR1 and CDR2 sequences are LGHDT and YNNKEL (reference sequence). CDR3 sequence: CASSQGQGGEKLFF. The CDR3 bases are TGTGCCAGCAGCCAGGGACAGGGGGGTGAAAAACTGTTTTTT.

The chain links TRBV4-2 to TRBJ2-1; 10 bases agree with TRBD2. The CDR3 has 21 amino acids. V shed 4 bases and J 0 bases; nucleotides not matched to a gene: 18. CDR1 is LGHNA and CDR2 is YNFKEQ in the germline V gene. DNA of the CDR3: TGTGCCAGCAGCCCTTCCGGGGCGGGACTAGCGACCCGGAGCTCCTACAATGAGCAGTTCTTC. Amino acids: CASSPSGAGLATRSSYNEQFF.

The chain employs TRBV6-6 and TRBJ1-1, with TRBD1 as a possible D gene (6 bases). The germline V and J ends were trimmed by 6 bases and 3 bases, with 8 bases remaining between them. Looked up from germline, CDR1 is MNHNY and CDR2 is SVGAGI (reference sequence). The length of the CDR3 is 12 residues. DNA of the CDR3: TGTGCCAGCAGACAGGGAGACACTGAAGCTTTCTTT. Its translation: CASRQGDTEAFF.

The genes are TRBV3-1 (or the pseudogene TRBV3-2) and TRBJ2-6, with D possibly being TRBD2 (5 bases). Germline CDR1 LGHDT, CDR2 YNNKEL (reference sequence). Trimming removed 0 bases from V and 0 bases from J, with 15 bases in between. CDR3 length equals 19 residues. In nucleotides, the CDR3 is TGTGCCAGCAGCCAAGATCGGGGAAGACTAAGCTCTGGGGCCAACGTCCTGACTTTC. This codes for CASSQDRGRLSSGANVLTF.

The J gene is TRBJ2-7, the V gene TRBV5-4; D may be TRBD1 (6 bases). Germline CDR1 is SGHNT and CDR2 is YYREEE (reference sequence). The CDR3 extends over 12 amino acids. V gave up 4 bases and J gave up 6 bases, with 11 bases separating them. The CDR3 DNA reads as TGTGCCAGCAGCATTAACAGGGTCGAGCAGTACTTC. Translating gives CASSINRVEQYF.

The rearrangement uses TRBV18 and TRBJ2-3, with D possibly being TRBD2 (6 bases). Germline values: CDR1 KGHSH, CDR2 LQKENI. With 1 base removed from V and 0 bases from J, the gap between germline ends came to 11 bases. The CDR3 is 16 residues long. CDR3 nucleotides: TGTGCCAGCTCACCACGGTTGCGGGGCAGCACAGATACGCAGTATTTT. Amino acids: CASSPRLRGSTDTQYF.

This clone was detected once. The chain has TRBV30 and TRBJ1-4, with D perhaps matching TRBD1 (6 bases). V lost 4 bases and J lost 10, with 22 bases in between. Germline-derived CDR1 and CDR2 are GTSNPN and SVGIG (reference sequence). The CDR3 has 15 residues. CDR3 DNA sequence: TGTGCCTGGAACCCGGGGTGGGGTGGGGGCGGAAAACTGTTTTTT. Protein sequence: CAWNPGWGGGGKLFF.

This sequence joins TRBV5-1 and TRBJ2-2, with no clear D. This CDR3 is built from 14 residues. Germline CDR1 SGHRS, CDR2 YFSETQ. The V and J ends lost 1 base and 7 bases respectively, with 11 bases between them. The CDR3: CASSLKATSGELFF. The CDR3 region has the DNA TGCGCCAGCAGCTTGAAGGCGACAAGCGGGGAGCTGTTTTTT. Together with reference TRBV5-1 and TRBJ2-2, the CDR3 gives the full variable domain: KAGVTQTPRYLIKTRGQQVTLSCSPISGHRSVSWYQQTPGQGLQFLFEYFSETQRNKGNFPGRFSGRQFSNSRSEMNVSTLELGDSALYLCASSLKATSGELFFGEGSRLTVL.

The rearrangement uses TRBV7-6 and TRBJ1-1; D is possibly TRBD1 (6 bases). Per germline, CDR1 SGHVS and CDR2 FNYEAQ. Trimming shortened V by 0 bases and J by 0 bases, and 8 bases separated the two germline ends. This CDR3 is built from 15 residues. Here the CDR3 reads CASSLAGGMNTEAFF. CDR3 DNA sequence: TGTGCCAGCAGCTTAGCTGGGGGCATGAACACTGAAGCTTTCTTT.

The J gene is TRBJ2-1, the V gene TRBV2; 7 bases are shared with TRBD1. Germline V CDR1 and CDR2: SNHLY, FYNNEI. CDR3 length: 17 amino acids. Trimming removed 4 bases from V and 1 base from J; junction bases left unmatched: 10. CDR3 coding DNA: TGTGCCAGCAGTGGGATAAAGGGGGCATGGTCCTACAATGAGCAGTTCTTC. Translated: CASSGIKGAWSYNEQFF.

This chain uses TRBV15 with TRBJ1-4, with 7 bases lining up with TRBD1. Per the germline V gene, CDR1 is LNHNV and CDR2 is YYDKDF (reference sequence). The CDR3 loop spans 17 amino acids. J lost 7 bases, V lost 0 bases, and 11 bases had no gene match. DNA of the CDR3: TGTGCCACCAGCAGAGAGAGATTGGGGACAGCGGGTGAAAAACTGTTTTTT. This codes for CATSRERLGTAGEKLFF. Full variable domain (missing parts from reference TRBV15 and TRBJ1-4): DAMVIQNPRYQVTQFGKPVTLSCSQTLNHNVMYWYQQKSSQAPKLLFHYYDKDFNNEADTPDNFQSRRPNTSFCFLDIRSPGLGDTAMYLCATSRERLGTAGEKLFFGSGTQLSVL.

J is TRBJ1-3 and V is TRBV4-1; 7 bases agree with TRBD1. CDR1 is MGHRA, CDR2 YSYEKL, per germline. With 5 bases clipped from V and 2 bases from J, the junction kept 12 bases outside the gene matches. The CDR3 is 17 residues long. The CDR3 DNA follows: TGCGCCAGCAGCTATACGACAGGGCAAAGGACTGGAAACACCATATATTTT. Translating gives CASSYTTGQRTGNTIYF.

The chain joins TRBV5-1 to TRBJ1-4; D might be TRBD1 (6 bases). V was trimmed by 2 bases and J by 4 bases, leaving 12 bases between them. The germline V gene has CDR1 SGHRS and CDR2 YFSETQ. The CDR3 is 15 residues long. CDR3 in DNA: TGCGCCAGCAGCTTAAGAACAGGGAATAATGAAAAACTGTTTTTT. Protein: CASSLRTGNNEKLFF. The full variable domain, with the rest looked up from reference TRBV5-1 and TRBJ1-4, is KAGVTQTPRYLIKTRGQQVTLSCSPISGHRSVSWYQQTPGQGLQFLFEYFSETQRNKGNFPGRFSGRQFSNSRSEMNVSTLELGDSALYLCASSLRTGNNEKLFFGSGTQLSVL.

This clone was observed a single time. The chain is built from TRBV25-1 and TRBJ1-4; 8 bases align to TRBD1. J was trimmed by 6 bases and V by 4 bases; bases with no gene match: 7. Germline V gene data show CDR1 as MGHDK and CDR2 as SYGVNS. The CDR3 consists of 15 residues. DNA of the CDR3: TGTGCCAGCAGTGGCTTGGACAGGGTGGATGAAAAACTGTTTTTT. Amino acid sequence: CASSGLDRVDEKLFF.

This clone was seen just once. V gene TRBV5-4 combines with J gene TRBJ2-7, with D unresolved. Germline CDR1 reads SGHNT; CDR2 reads YYREEE (reference sequence). This CDR3 is 12 amino acids long. Trimming took off 4 bases at V and 0 bases at J, with 5 bases between the two ends. DNA for the CDR3: TGTGCCAGCAGCCCGAGCTCCTACGAGCAGTACTTC. As protein: CASSPSSYEQYF.

V usage is TRBV18 and J usage is TRBJ2-7; 11 nucleotides line up with TRBD2. With V trimmed by 4 bases and J by 1 base, 3 bases remained unmatched. The CDR3 consists of 15 residues. Germline V gene sequence: CDR1 KGHSH, CDR2 LQKENI. CDR3 sequence (DNA): TGTGCCAGCTCACTGACTAGCGGGAAGTCCTACGAGCAGTACTTC. Translation: CASSLTSGKSYEQYF.

The rearrangement joins TRBV11-2 to TRBJ2-3; D gene unclear. Germline CDR1 is SGHAT and CDR2 is FQNNGV. The CDR3 spans 15 residues. V gave up 2 bases and J gave up 2 bases, with 11 bases separating them. CDR3 coding DNA: TGTGCCAGCAGCTTATTAGCCTTCGCCACAGATACGCAGTATTTT. This encodes CASSLLAFATDTQYF.